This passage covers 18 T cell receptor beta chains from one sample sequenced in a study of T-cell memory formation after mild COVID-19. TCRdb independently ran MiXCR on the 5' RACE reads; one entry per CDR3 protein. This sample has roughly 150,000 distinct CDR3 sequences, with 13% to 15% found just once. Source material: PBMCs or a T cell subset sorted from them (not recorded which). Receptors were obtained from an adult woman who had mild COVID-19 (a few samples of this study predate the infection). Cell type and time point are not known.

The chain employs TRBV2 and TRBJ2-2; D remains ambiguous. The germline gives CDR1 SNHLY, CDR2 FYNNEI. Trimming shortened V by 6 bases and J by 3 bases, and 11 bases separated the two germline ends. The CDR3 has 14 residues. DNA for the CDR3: TGTGCCAGCAGGTCAAGATTCGACACCGGGGAGCTGTTTTTT. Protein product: CASRSRFDTGELFF.

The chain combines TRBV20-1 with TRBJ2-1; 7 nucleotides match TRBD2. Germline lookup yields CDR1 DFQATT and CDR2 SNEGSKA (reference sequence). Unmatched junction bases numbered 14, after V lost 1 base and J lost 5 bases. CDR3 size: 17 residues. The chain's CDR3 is CSARGVGREQLNNEQFF. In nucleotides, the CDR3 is TGCAGTGCTAGAGGGGTAGGGCGGGAGCAGTTGAACAATGAGCAGTTCTTC.

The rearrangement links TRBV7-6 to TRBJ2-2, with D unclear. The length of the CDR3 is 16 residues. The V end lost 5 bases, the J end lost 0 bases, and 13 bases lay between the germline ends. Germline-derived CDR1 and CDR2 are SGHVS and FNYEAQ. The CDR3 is CASSPRGSANTGELFF. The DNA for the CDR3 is TGTGCCAGCAGCCCGAGAGGAAGCGCGAACACCGGGGAGCTGTTTTTT.

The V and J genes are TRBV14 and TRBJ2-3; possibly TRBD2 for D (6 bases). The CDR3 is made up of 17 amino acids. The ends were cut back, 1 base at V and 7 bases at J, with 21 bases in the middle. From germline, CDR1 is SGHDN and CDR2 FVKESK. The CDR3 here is CASSQGLLAVPQYTQYF. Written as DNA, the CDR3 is TGTGCCAGCAGCCAAGGATTATTAGCGGTACCACAATATACGCAGTATTTT.

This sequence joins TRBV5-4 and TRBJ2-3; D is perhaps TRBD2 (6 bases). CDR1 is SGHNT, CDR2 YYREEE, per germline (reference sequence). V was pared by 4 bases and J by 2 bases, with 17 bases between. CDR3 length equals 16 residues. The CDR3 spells CASSPPGRGNTDTQYF. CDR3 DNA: TGTGCCAGCAGCCCCCCCGGGCGGGGAAACACAGATACGCAGTATTTT.

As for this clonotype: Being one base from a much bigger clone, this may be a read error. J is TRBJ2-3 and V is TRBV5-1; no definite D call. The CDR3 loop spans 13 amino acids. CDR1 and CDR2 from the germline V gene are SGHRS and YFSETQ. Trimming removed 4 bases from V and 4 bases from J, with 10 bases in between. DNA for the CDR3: TGCGCCAGCAGCCCGGCTATCCCAGATACGCAGTATTTT. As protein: CASSPAIPDTQYF.

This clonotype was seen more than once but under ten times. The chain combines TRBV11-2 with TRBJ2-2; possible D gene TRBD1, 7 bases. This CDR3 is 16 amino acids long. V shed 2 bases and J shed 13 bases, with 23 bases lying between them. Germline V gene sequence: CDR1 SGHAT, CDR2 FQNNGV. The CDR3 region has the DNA TGTGCCAGCAGCTTAAATTACGAGGGGGCGGCGGAGGGGCTGTTTTTT. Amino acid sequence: CASSLNYEGAAEGLFF.

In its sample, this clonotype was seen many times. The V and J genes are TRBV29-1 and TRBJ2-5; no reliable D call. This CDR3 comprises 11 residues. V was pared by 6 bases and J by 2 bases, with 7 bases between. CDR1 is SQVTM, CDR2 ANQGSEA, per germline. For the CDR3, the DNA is TGCAGCGTAGTCGGGCAAGAGACCCAGTACTTC. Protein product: CSVVGQETQYF. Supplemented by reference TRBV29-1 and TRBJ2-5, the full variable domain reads SAVISQKPSRDICQRGTSLTIQCQVDSQVTMMFWYRQQPGQSLTLIATANQGSEATYESGFVIDKFPISRPNLTFSTLTVSNMSPEDSSIYLCSVVGQETQYFGPGTRLLVL.

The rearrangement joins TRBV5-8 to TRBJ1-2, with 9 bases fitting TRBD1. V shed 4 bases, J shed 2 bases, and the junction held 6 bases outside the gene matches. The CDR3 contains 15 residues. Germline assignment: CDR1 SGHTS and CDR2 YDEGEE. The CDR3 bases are TGTGCCAGCAGCGGAGGGACAGGGTACAACTATGGCTACACCTTC. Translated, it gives CASSGGTGYNYGYTF.

CDR3 nucleotides: TGTGCCAGCAGCCCCACGGGCCCCTACAATGAGCAGTTCTTC. It translates to CASSPTGPYNEQFF. The J gene is TRBJ2-1, the V gene TRBV7-6; D ambiguous. The CDR3 length is 14 residues. Germline lookup yields CDR1 SGHVS and CDR2 FNYEAQ. V dropped 5 bases and J dropped 2 bases, with 10 bases sitting between them.

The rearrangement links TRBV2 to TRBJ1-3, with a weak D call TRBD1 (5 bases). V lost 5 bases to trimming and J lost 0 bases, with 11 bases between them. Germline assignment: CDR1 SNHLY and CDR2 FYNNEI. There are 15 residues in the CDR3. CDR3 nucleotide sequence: TGTGCCAGCAGTCGGGACGGACCCTCTGGAAACACCATATATTTT. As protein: CASSRDGPSGNTIYF.

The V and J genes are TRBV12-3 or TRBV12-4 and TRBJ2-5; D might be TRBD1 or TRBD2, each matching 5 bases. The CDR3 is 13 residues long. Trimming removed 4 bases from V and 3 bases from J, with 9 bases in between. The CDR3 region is CASSWGTEETQYF. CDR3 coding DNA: TGTGCCAGCAGTTGGGGGACGGAAGAGACCCAGTACTTC.

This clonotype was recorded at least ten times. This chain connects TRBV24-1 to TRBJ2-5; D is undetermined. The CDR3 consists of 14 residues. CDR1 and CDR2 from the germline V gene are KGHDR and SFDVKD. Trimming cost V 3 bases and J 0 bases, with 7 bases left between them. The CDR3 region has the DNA TGTGCCACCAGTGATCCCTGGCACCAAGAGACCCAGTACTTC. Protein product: CATSDPWHQETQYF.

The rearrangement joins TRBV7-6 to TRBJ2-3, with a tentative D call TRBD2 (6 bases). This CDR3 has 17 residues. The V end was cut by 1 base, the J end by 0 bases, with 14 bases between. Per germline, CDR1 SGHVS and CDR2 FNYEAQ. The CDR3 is CASSLGVSGASTDTQYF. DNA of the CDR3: TGTGCCAGCAGCTTAGGGGTTAGCGGAGCTAGCACAGATACGCAGTATTTT.

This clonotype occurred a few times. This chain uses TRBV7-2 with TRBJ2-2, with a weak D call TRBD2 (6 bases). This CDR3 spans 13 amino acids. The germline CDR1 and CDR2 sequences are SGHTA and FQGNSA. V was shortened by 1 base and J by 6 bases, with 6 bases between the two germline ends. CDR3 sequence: CASSLGRAGELFF. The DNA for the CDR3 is TGTGCCAGCAGCTTAGGGAGGGCCGGGGAGCTGTTTTTT.

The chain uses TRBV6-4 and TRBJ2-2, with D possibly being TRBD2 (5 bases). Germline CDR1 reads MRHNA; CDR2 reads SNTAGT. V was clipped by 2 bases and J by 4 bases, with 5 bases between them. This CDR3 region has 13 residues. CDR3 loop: CASSDEGTGELFF. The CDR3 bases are TGTGCCAGCAGTGACGAGGGCACCGGGGAGCTGTTTTTT.

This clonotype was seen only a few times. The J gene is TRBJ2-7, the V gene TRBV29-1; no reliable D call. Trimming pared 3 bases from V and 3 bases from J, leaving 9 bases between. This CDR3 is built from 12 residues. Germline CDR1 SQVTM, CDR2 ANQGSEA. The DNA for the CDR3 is TGCAGCGTTGATCCCGGAAACTACGAGCAGTACTTC. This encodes CSVDPGNYEQYF.

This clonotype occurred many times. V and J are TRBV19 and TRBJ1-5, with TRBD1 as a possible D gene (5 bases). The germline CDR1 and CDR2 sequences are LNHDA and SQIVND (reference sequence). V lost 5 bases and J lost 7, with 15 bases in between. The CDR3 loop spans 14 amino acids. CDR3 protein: CASSPGVGGQPQHF. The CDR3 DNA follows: TGTGCCAGTAGTCCGGGGGTAGGCGGGCAGCCCCAGCATTTT.